Described below is a single T cell receptor (beta chain) sequence and its context. This clone appeared a few times. Its antigen is currently not known. No base quality values were provided; no much bigger clone lies one nucleotide off. These data originate in a study of blood T cell repertoires in COVID-19 (dated by TCRdb to 2018 to 2021). Notes on the research overall: The collaborator samples originated in the United States, Italy and Spain and spanned the acute and convalescent phases of COVID-19. The material from the prospective study consisted of cDNA or gDNA derived from T cells, B-cell-depleted T cells, or PBMCs. Deeply sampled blood TCRbeta repertoires from subjects exposed to, actively infected with, or recovered from COVID-19 were included in the dataset. The repertoires were released in a freely available public database intended as a resource for research on the immune response to SARS-CoV-2. Samples were obtained from the ongoing ImmuneRACE study (first 160 participants) and from roughly 1,300 subjects provided by 6 global collaborators. The sample metadata nearly always contained a de-identified subject ID, COVID-19 status, age in years and sex. Where available, HLA class I and class II types were taken from metadata supplied by the sample provider and were not determined by assay-based typing.

CDR1 and CDR2, per the germline V gene, are SNHLY and FYNNEI. The cysteine opens and the phenylalanine closes a CDR3 of 13 amino acids. Kept here is only the CDR3 DNA, which spans 39 bases and is read in frame from base 1. Relative to germline, V is missing 6 bases and J is missing 9 bases, with 1 base of the junction outside any gene match. The immunoSEQ Assay, a bias-controlled multiplex PCR, was used to amplify TCRbeta CDR3 regions from genomic DNA. The authors' pipeline ran thus. The number of nucleated cells in each sample was estimated by amplification of reference gene primers within the assay. Sequence reads were collapsed and filtered to measure the absolute abundance of every unique TCRbeta CDR3 rearrangement. For each sample, productive Simpson clonality was calculated by taking the square root of Simpson's diversity index across productive rearrangements. TCRdb took over this immuneACCESS table, retaining in-frame rearrangements with V and J assigned. Such tables are incomplete; in checked studies, under half of the missing clones stem from an unresolved V gene, and the remainder is unexplained. Clone size and the V and J calls come from that table; the DNA yielded D and trimming. In all, the sample holds 150,000 to 200,000 clones, and 65% to 85% of those were seen once. The ten largest clones represent 3% to 3.5% of the sample.

What the authors observed across the whole study: Clinical and demographic metadata were provided uncurated, with the amount varying by source and participant.

Participants in the prospective study were aged roughly 18 to 100 years, lived in about two dozen United States geographic areas, and enrolled through a virtual design. To assign participants to cohorts, the prospective study relied on clinical history that participants themselves reported in a screening survey and a study questionnaire. Exposed participants were defined as having been in contact with someone with a PCR-confirmed or clinician-diagnosed COVID-19 case within 2 weeks of study entry. In the prospective study, mobile phlebotomists collected whole blood, serum and a nasopharyngeal or oropharyngeal swab from each participant. Prospective study participants could optionally give additional blood draws and questionnaires over a roughly two-month period. Prospective study blood samples were shipped either frozen or at room temperature before DNA extraction.

This TCR was recovered from a woman in her 30s who had been exposed to COVID-19. The sequencing input was PBMCs or T cells enriched from blood (not recorded which). Recombination connected TRBV2 to TRBJ1-6, and TRBD1 matches 11 of the central bases. The CDR3 protein is CASRGTGGSPLHF. The DNA sequence follows: TGTGCCAGCAGGGGGACAGGGGGTTCACCCCTCCACTTT.